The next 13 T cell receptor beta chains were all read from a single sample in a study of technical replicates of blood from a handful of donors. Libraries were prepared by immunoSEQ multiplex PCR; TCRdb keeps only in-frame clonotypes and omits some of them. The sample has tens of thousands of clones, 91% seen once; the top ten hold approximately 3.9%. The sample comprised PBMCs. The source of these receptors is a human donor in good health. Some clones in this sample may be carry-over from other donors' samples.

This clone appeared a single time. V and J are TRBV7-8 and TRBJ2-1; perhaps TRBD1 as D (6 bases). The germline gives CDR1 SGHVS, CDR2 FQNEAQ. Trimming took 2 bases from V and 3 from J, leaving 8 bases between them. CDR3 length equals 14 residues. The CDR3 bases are TGTGCCAGCAGCTTACGGACAGTCTACAATGAGCAGTTCTTC. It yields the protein CASSLRTVYNEQFF.

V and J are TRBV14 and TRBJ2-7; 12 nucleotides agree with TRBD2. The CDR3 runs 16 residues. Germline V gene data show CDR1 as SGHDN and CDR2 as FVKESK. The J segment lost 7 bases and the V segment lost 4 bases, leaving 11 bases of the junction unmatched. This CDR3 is CASSRGLAGRPGEQYF. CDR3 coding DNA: TGTGCCAGCAGCCGAGGACTAGCGGGGCGTCCGGGAGAGCAGTACTTC. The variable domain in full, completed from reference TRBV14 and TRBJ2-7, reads EAGVTQFPSHSVIEKGQTVTLRCDPISGHDNLYWYRRVMGKEIKFLLHFVKESKQDESGMPNNRFLAERTGGTYSTLKVQPAELEDSGVYFCASSRGLAGRPGEQYFGPGTRLTVT.

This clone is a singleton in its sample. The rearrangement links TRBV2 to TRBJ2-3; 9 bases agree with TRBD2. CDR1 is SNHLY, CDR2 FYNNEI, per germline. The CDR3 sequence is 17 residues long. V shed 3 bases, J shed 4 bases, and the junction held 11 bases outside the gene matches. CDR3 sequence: CASSEPGLAPQADTQYF. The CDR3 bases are TGTGCCAGCAGTGAGCCGGGACTAGCCCCCCAGGCAGATACGCAGTATTTT.

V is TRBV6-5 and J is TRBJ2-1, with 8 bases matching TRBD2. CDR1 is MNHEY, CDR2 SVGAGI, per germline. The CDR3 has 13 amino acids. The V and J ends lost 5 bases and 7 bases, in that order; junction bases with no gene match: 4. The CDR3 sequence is CASSLGTRNEQFF. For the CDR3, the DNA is TGTGCCAGCAGTCTCGGGACTAGGAATGAGCAGTTCTTC.

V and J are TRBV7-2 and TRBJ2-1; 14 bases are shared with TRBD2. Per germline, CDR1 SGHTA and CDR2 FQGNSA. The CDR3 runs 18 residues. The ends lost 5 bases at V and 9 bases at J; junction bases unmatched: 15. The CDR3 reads CASSNGLAGGLTLAEQFF. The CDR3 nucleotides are TGTGCCAGCAGCAATGGACTAGCGGGGGGTCTAACCCTTGCTGAGCAGTTCTTC.

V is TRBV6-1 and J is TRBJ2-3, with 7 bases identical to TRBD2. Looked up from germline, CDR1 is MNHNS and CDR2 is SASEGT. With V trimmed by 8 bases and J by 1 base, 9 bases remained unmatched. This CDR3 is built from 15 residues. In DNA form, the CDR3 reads TGTGCCAGCTTCCTCGGGGGGACCGGCACAGATACGCAGTATTTT. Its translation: CASFLGGTGTDTQYF.

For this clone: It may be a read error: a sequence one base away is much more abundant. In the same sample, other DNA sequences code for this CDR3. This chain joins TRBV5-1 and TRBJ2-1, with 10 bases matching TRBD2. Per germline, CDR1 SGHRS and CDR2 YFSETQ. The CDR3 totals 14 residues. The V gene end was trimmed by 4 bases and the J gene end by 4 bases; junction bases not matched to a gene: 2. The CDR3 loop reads CASSASGGYNEQFF. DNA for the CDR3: TGCGCCAGCAGCGCTAGCGGGGGTTACAATGAGCAGTTCTTC.

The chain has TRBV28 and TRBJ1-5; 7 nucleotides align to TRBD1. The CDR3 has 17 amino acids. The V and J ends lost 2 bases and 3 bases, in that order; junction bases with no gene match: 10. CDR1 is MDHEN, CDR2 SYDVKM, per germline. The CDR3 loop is CASSLLKGGSVNQPQHF. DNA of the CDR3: TGTGCCAGCAGTTTACTCAAAGGGGGCAGCGTCAATCAGCCCCAGCATTTT.

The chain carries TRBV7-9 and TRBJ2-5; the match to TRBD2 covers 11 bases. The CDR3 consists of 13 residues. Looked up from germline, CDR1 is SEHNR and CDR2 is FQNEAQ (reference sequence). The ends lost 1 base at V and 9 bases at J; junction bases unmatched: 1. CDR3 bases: TGTGCCAGCAGCTTAGGACTAGCGGGGCCCCAGTACTTC. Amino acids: CASSLGLAGPQYF.

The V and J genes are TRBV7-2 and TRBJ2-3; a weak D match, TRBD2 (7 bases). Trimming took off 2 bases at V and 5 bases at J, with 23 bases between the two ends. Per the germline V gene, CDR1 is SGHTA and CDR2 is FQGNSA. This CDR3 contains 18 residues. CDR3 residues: CASSLRGGGRLNEDTQYF. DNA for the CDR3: TGTGCCAGCAGCTTAAGGGGAGGGGGGAGGCTCAATGAAGATACGCAGTATTTT.

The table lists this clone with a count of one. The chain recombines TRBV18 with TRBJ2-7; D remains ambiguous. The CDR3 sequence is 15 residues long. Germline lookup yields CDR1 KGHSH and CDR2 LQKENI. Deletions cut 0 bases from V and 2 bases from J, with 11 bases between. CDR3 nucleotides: TGTGCCAGCTCACCACCCGGGTTTGCGGCCTACGAGCAGTACTTC. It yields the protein CASSPPGFAAYEQYF.

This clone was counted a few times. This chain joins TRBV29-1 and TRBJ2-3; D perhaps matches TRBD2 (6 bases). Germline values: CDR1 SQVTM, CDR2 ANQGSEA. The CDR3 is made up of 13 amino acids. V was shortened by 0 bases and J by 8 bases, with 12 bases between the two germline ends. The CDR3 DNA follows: TGCAGCGTTGAAGATCAGGCCGGGGGTACGCAGTATTTT. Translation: CSVEDQAGGTQYF.

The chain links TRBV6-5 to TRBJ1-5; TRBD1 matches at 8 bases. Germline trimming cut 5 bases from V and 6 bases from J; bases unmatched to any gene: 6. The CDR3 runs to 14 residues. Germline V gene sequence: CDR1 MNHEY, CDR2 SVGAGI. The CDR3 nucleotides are TGTGCCAGCAGTCCTCAGGGGGCCGCTCAGCCCCAGCATTTT. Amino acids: CASSPQGAAQPQHF.